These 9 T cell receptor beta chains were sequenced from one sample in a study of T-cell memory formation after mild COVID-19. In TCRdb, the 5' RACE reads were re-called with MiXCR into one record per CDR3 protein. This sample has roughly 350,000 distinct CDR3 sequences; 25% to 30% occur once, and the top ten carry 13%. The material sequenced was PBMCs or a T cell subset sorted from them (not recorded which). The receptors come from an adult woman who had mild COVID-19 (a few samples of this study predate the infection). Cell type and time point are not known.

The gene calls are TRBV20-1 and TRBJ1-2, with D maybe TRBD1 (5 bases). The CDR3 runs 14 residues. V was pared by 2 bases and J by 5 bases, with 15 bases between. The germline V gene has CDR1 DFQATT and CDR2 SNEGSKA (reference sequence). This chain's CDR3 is CSARNTNPGYGYTF. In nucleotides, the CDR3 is TGCAGTGCTAGAAATACGAACCCAGGGTATGGCTACACCTTC.

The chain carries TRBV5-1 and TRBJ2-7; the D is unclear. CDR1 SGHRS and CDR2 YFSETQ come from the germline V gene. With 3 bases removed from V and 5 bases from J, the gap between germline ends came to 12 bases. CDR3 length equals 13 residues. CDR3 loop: CASSSLPADEQYF. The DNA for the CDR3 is TGCGCCAGCAGCTCGCTACCCGCTGACGAGCAGTACTTC. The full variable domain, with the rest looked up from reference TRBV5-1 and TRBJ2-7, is KAGVTQTPRYLIKTRGQQVTLSCSPISGHRSVSWYQQTPGQGLQFLFEYFSETQRNKGNFPGRFSGRQFSNSRSEMNVSTLELGDSALYLCASSSLPADEQYFGPGTRLTVT.

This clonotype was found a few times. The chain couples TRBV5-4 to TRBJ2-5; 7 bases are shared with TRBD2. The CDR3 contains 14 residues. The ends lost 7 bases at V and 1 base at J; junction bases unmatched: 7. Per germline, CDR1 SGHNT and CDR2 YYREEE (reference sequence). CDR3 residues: CASGKPGGQETQYF. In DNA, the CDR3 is TGTGCCAGCGGAAAGCCGGGGGGCCAAGAGACCCAGTACTTC.

The CDR3: CASSKDGTDTYEQYF. CDR3 nucleotides: TGTGCCAGCAGCAAAGATGGGACTGATACCTACGAGCAGTACTTC. The V call is TRBV21-1, the J call TRBJ2-7; TRBD2 was called by the table and not checked on the DNA. TRBV21-1 is deemed a pseudogene. The CDR3 covers 15 residues.

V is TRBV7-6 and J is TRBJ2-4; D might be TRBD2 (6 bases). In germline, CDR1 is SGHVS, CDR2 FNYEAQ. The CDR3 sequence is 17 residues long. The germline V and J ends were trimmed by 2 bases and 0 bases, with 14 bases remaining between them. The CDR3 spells CASSLNSGVGAKNIQYF. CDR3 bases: TGTGCCAGCAGCTTAAATTCGGGGGTTGGAGCCAAAAACATTCAGTACTTC.

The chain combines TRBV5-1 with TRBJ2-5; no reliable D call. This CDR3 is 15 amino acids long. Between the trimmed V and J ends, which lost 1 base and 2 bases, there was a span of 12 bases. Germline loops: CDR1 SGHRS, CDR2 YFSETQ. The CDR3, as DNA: TGCGCCAGCAGCTTGTCCTCGCCTACACAAGAGACCCAGTACTTC. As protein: CASSLSSPTQETQYF.

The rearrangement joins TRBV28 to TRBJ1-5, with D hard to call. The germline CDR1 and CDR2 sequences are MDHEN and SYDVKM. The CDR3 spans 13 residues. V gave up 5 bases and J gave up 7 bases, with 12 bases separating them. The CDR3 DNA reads TGTGCCAGCAGTCCCCACGGGGAGCAGCCCCAGCATTTT. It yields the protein CASSPHGEQPQHF.

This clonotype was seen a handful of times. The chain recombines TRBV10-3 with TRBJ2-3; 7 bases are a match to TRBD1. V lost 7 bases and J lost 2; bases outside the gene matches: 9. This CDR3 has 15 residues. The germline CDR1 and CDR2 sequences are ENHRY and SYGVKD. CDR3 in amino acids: CAIKRGPSYTDTQYF. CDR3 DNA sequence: TGTGCCATCAAGAGGGGGCCTTCTTACACAGATACGCAGTATTTT.

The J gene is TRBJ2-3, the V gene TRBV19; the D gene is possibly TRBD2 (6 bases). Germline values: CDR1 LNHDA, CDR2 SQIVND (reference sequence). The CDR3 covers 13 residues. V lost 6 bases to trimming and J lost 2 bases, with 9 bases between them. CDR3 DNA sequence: TGTGCCAGTAGGACTAGAACCACAGATACGCAGTATTTT. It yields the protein CASRTRTTDTQYF.